This TCR beta chain was retrieved from a study of shared clonotypes between healthy human individuals. Study summary: Each donor's CD4 naive and CD4 memory cells filled three plates apiece, CD8 naive two, and CD8 memory one.

Naive CD8 isolation took CD45RO-negative cells positively selected for CCR7 and excluded terminally differentiated effector memory CD45RA+ cells. A word on this clone: The sample contains more than one DNA sequence encoding this CDR3.

Several immunoSEQ plates held equal portions of the genomic DNA taken from each subset. Per the study methods: Junction-only sequences produced by ImmunoSEQ had no quality scores, so filtering differed. Profiled with immunoSEQ multiplex PCR; TCRdb holds only in-frame clones, not every one. V and J calls and clone size are copied from that table; D and trimming were computed from the DNA. This sample has about 1.9 million clones, with over 85% found just once. Sequencing input: naive CD8+ T cells from PBMCs. This sequence originates from a young man in good health. Some clones in this sample may be carry-over from other donors' samples.

This CDR3 reads CAWRGRDSYEQYF. In DNA, the CDR3 is TGTGCCTGGAGGGGTAGGGACAGCTACGAGCAGTACTTC. The rearrangement links TRBV30 to TRBJ2-7; 7 bases agree with TRBD1. Per germline, CDR1 GTSNPN and CDR2 SVGIG (reference sequence). The CDR3 is 13 amino acids. After removal of 3 bases from V and 3 bases from J, the junction contained 5 bases not matched to a gene.